These T cell receptor beta chains were read from a single sample in a study of T cells in Graves' hyperthyroidism and ophthalmopathy. TCRdb analysed the multiplex PCR reads with MiXCR anew, one entry per CDR3 protein. Of some 500,000 distinct CDR3 sequences listed, around 14% are singletons. Source material: blood. The receptor set was obtained from a woman between 18 and 30 years old with Graves' hyperthyroidism. Both conserved end residues are part of each CDR3. The D gene is left open where the match is weak. Some rows have no size entry. The others give once, few or many, or a class for an expanded clone.

cdr3_nt cdr3_aa d_call j_call clone_size v_call
TGTGCCAGCAGCACAGTAGCGGAAACCTACGAGCAGTACTTC CASSTVAETYEQYF . TRBJ2-7 . TRBV7-9
TGTGCCAGCAGTTACAGACGACAAGACACTGAAGCTTTCTTT CASSYRRQDTEAFF . TRBJ1-1 few TRBV6-6
TGTGCCAGCGCTGGAGTTTTCCCAGATACGCAGTATTTT CASAGVFPDTQYF . TRBJ2-3 many TRBV11-3
TGTGCCAGCACCTTGGGGGTGGAGGGACCCGGGGAGCTGTTTTTT CASTLGVEGPGELFF . TRBJ2-2 few TRBV6-1
TGCAGTGCTAGAGATTGGGGGGCTGGTGACACTGAAGCTTTCTTT CSARDWGAGDTEAFF . TRBJ1-1 few TRBV20-1
TGTGCTAGTGGTTTGCGAACAGGAGCTGGAAACACCATATATTTT CASGLRTGAGNTIYF . TRBJ1-3 many TRBV12-5
TGTGCCAGCAGGACCCCTAGCGGGAGACAGGGGACCCAGTACTTC CASRTPSGRQGTQYF TRBD2 TRBJ2-5 . TRBV6-1
TGTGCCAGTAGTGTGGGACAGGCGAACACTGAAGCTTTCTTT CASSVGQANTEAFF TRBD1 TRBJ1-1 many TRBV19
TGTGCCAGCAGCGGGGGTGGAGGAGGGCACACTGAAGCTTTCTTT CASSGGGGGHTEAFF . TRBJ1-1 many TRBV11-1
TGCAGTGCTTTTCTTCCGAGGAGGGAGGGCACCTACAATGAGCAGTTCTTC CSAFLPRREGTYNEQFF TRBD2 TRBJ2-1 . TRBV20-1
TGTGCCAGCAGTGAATTGACTAGCGGGAGCACAGATACGCAGTATTTT CASSELTSGSTDTQYF TRBD2 TRBJ2-3 many TRBV2
TGTGCCAGCAGTCCAACGACTAGCGGGAGATCCAATGAGCAGTTCTTC CASSPTTSGRSNEQFF TRBD2 TRBJ2-1 many TRBV12-3/TRBV12-4
TGTGCCAGCAGCGCTAGTCCCGACACCGGGGAGCTGTTTTTT CASSASPDTGELFF . TRBJ2-2 . TRBV9
TGTGCCAGCACCCAGGGGGCACAGACCTCCTACGAGCAGTACTTC CASTQGAQTSYEQYF TRBD1 TRBJ2-7 many TRBV11-3
TGCAGTGCTAGGCCCCTGACCGGAGATACGCAGTATTTT CSARPLTGDTQYF . TRBJ2-3 many TRBV20-1
TGCGCCAGCAGCATTCGGACTAGCGGGGTTAATGAGCAGTTCTTC CASSIRTSGVNEQFF TRBD2 TRBJ2-1 . TRBV4-1